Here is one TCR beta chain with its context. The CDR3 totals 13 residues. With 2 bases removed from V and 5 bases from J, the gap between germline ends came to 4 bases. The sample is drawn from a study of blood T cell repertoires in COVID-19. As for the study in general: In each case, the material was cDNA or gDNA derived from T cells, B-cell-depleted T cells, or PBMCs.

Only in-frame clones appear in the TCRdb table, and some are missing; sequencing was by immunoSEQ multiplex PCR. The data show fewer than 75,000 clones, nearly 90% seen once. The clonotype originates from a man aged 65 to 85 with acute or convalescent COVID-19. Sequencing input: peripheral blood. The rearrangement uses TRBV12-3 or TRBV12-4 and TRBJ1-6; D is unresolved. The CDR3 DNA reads TGTGCCAGCAGTTTACAGAATAATTCACCCCTCCACTTT. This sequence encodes CASSLQNNSPLHF.